This record looks at one TCR beta chain sequence and its context. Its antigen remains unidentified. Base qualities are missing; no much larger clone stands one base away. Using the deep immunoSEQ assay, multiplex PCR amplified TCR CDR3 regions from genomic DNA. For each cell subset, the extracted genomic DNA was distributed evenly across all wells of several immunoSEQ 96-well plates, and each plate served as one replicate. For sorted subsets, roughly 200 ng of genomic DNA, equivalent to 25,000 to 35,000 T cell genomes, went into each replicate PCR. Purified libraries were measured with a Qubit 3.0 fluorometer, size-checked on a Bioanalyzer 2100, and measured again with the KAPA Library Quantification kit. Each immunoSEQ 96-well plate was sequenced on its own single-read 150-cycle Illumina NextSeq 550 flow cell. As for the authors' bioinformatics: Because the immunoSEQ output included only junctional sequences and no quality scores, the filtering could not be the same as the filtering used for full-length reads. Sequences were annotated with PyIR, a Python wrapper for IgBLAST v1.9, using IMGT germline references to assign V/J genes and CDR3. Reads with weak V/J assignments (E-value above 1e-6), missing CDR3, stop codons, out-of-frame junctions, or ambiguous translated residues were removed. A V3J clonotype was defined by an identical inferred V gene, J gene, and CDR3 amino acid sequence. To compute the percentage overlap between repertoires, the number of shared unique clonotypes was divided by the size of the smaller repertoire. RTK rarefaction, the Chao1 estimator, and Recon v2.1 estimates of unobserved clonotypes were used to assess repertoire richness. Generation probabilities were computed with OLGA for all TCRbeta clonotypes obtained by the gDNA method from several donors. In TCRdb, the immuneACCESS table is reduced to in-frame sequences with V and J assigned. These tables do not hold every clone; where another copy was compared, an unresolved V gene accounts for under half, and the others remain unexplained. The DNA gave D and trimming, while V, J and clone size come from that table. Recorded for this sample are some 580,000 clones; about 97% of them occurred a single time. Clones ranked in the top ten supply around 0.06% of the sample.

The entry originates in a study of shared clonotypes between healthy human individuals (TCRdb year 2020). Looking at the study overall: The cohort included three men and two women between 18 and 49 years of age. Per donor, three plates each were used for CD4 naive and CD4 memory, two for CD8 naive, and one for CD8 memory. To estimate repertoire size and how much clonotype sharing occurs between individuals, the study deeply sequenced the blood TCR repertoires of a handful of healthy adults. To increase sequencing depth and limit assay-specific biases, TCR repertoire library preparation and sequencing were carried out by different laboratories using diverse techniques. Between about 0.8 and 8.9 billion PBMCs per donor were obtained by leukapheresis.

The donors were healthy, HIV-negative adults who had no recently reported acute infections or vaccinations. Only Caucasian adults living in Nashville, Tennessee, USA were represented among the donors. Magnetic negative selection was used to enrich CD4+ T cells, after which naive cells were positively selected on CD45RA and the negative fraction became the memory subset. Blood was collected by leukapheresis, and PBMCs were isolated by Ficoll-Histopaque density gradient centrifugation and then cryopreserved in liquid nitrogen vapor phase. Purity and quantity of every magnetically sorted T cell population were checked by analytical flow cytometry. Each sorted fraction had its genomic DNA isolated and then quantified by UV absorbance on a Nanodrop 2000c. The CDR3 measures 13 amino acids from cysteine to phenylalanine. Only the CDR3 region is kept as DNA, spanning 39 bases read in frame from base 1. Trimming removed 7 bases from V and 4 bases from J, leaving 11 bases between the germline ends. The germline V gene gives CDR1 as MNHNS and CDR2 as SASEGT.

Overall study outcomes, separate from this receptor: Naive subsets generally had larger estimated clonotype richness than memory subsets did. Based on pairwise subsampling, the degree of clonotype sharing among donors was expected to be affected by sequencing depth. The small number of donors limited the genetic and exposure-history diversity represented. When a handful of donors were compared, the shared fraction of clonotypes was around 4.6% for naive CD4, around 4% for naive CD8, roughly 2.3% for memory CD4, and 0.4% for memory CD8. Incomplete sequencing was indicated by rarefaction of sorted-subset datasets, despite the large sequencing depth. Only blood was sampled, and tissue TCR repertoires likely differ from those in blood. Higher generation probabilities were observed for clonotypes shared by all four sorted-subset donors than for non-shared clonotypes.

Recombination connected TRBV6-1 to TRBJ1-5, with the D segment identity uncertain. This receptor was obtained from a woman aged 30 to 39 in good health. What was sequenced was naive CD4+ T cells sorted from blood. The sample's cell subset or site label is to be understood as: CD45RA+ positively selected. The nucleotide sequence reads as follows: TGTGCCAGCACCGGACCGTTTAATCAGCCCCAGCATTTT. This translates into CASTGPFNQPQHF.